The 14 T cell receptor beta chains listed next were all sequenced from one sample in a study of identical twins. TCRdb re-analysed the 5' RACE reads in MiXCR, keeping a single row per CDR3 protein. The data hold 250,000 to 300,000 distinct CDR3 sequences, with around 8% observed a single time. These records were also assigned to another study, of yellow fever vaccine responses in identical twins.

The sequenced sample consisted of CD8+ T cells sorted from blood. These receptor sequences come from a woman aged 18-29 years in good health.

This clonotype was recorded many times. V usage is TRBV12-3 or TRBV12-4 and J usage is TRBJ2-5; D perhaps matches TRBD2 (7 bases). Trimming stripped 4 bases from V and 1 base from J, with 10 bases between. CDR3 length: 14 amino acids. The CDR3 loop is CASSWGGLQETQYF. In DNA form, the CDR3 reads TGTGCCAGCAGTTGGGGGGGCCTCCAAGAGACCCAGTACTTC.

This clonotype was recorded a few times. A clone one base away is much larger, so this may be a read error. This sequence joins TRBV20-1 and TRBJ1-1; maybe TRBD1 (5 bases). Germline-derived CDR1 and CDR2 are DFQATT and SNEGSKA (reference sequence). This CDR3 spans 12 amino acids. V dropped 8 bases and J dropped 4 bases, with 14 bases sitting between them. The CDR3 loop is CSTAQGVTEAFF. The CDR3 DNA reads TGCAGTACTGCCCAGGGAGTCACTGAAGCTTTCTTT.

This clonotype has a count of ten or more. The chain links TRBV12-3 or TRBV12-4 to TRBJ2-3; 8 bases agree with TRBD1. This CDR3 has 18 amino acids. Trimming removed 7 bases from V and 8 bases from J; junction bases left unmatched: 23. The CDR3 loop is CASNSHQGLTGGRATQYF. The CDR3, as DNA: TGTGCCAGCAATTCCCACCAGGGGCTCACAGGGGGAAGAGCTACGCAGTATTTT.

In this sample, this clonotype turned up a few times. This rearrangement joins TRBV9 to TRBJ2-3, with a possible D match to TRBD2 (5 bases). V lost 0 bases and J lost 6, with 8 bases in between. This CDR3 has 13 residues. Germline CDR1 reads SGDLS; CDR2 reads YYNGEE. The CDR3 protein is CASSVATGDTQYF. CDR3 nucleotides: TGTGCCAGCAGCGTAGCTACGGGGGATACGCAGTATTTT.

The chain is built from TRBV28 and TRBJ2-3, with D maybe TRBD1 (6 bases). The CDR3 loop spans 15 amino acids. Trimming pared 6 bases from V and 0 bases from J, leaving 13 bases between. Germline V gene data show CDR1 as MDHEN and CDR2 as SYDVKM. This chain's CDR3 is CASRDSLTSTDTQYF. As DNA, the CDR3 is TGTGCCAGCAGGGACAGTCTTACTAGCACAGATACGCAGTATTTT. Together with reference TRBV28 and TRBJ2-3, the CDR3 gives the full variable domain: DVKVTQSSRYLVKRTGEKVFLECVQDMDHENMFWYRQDPGLGLRLIYFSYDVKMKEKGDIPEGYSVSREKKERFSLILESASTNQTSMYLCASRDSLTSTDTQYFGPGTRLTVL.

This clonotype was counted ten times or more. The chain links TRBV2 to TRBJ2-7; TRBD1 is a possible D gene (6 bases). V lost 4 bases, J lost 0 bases, and 13 bases lay in between. The CDR3 runs 15 residues. In germline, CDR1 is SNHLY, CDR2 FYNNEI. In nucleotides, the CDR3 is TGTGCCAGCAGTGTGATGAGGGACACCTCCTACGAGCAGTACTTC. Its protein product is CASSVMRDTSYEQYF.

The chain joins TRBV6-2 or TRBV6-3 to TRBJ2-1; D may be TRBD1 (6 bases). CDR3 length: 16 residues. Germline V gene data show CDR1 as MNHEY and CDR2 as SVGEGT. Trimming took 2 bases from V and 0 from J, leaving 11 bases between them. The CDR3 DNA reads as TGTGCCAGCAGTTACCCCGACAGGAGCTCCTACAATGAGCAGTTCTTC. Translation gives CASSYPDRSSYNEQFF.

This clonotype was counted at least ten times. V is TRBV4-3 and J is TRBJ2-1; D ambiguous. The CDR3 covers 16 residues. Looked up from germline, CDR1 is LGHNA and CDR2 is YSLEER. The V gene lost 1 base and the J gene lost 8 bases, with 18 bases spanning the gap. CDR3 amino acids: CASSQVPFPSLDEQFF. CDR3 nucleotides: TGCGCCAGCAGCCAAGTACCATTTCCCTCGCTCGATGAGCAGTTCTTC.

The rearrangement uses TRBV25-1 and TRBJ2-7; tentatively, D is TRBD2 (5 bases). The CDR3 has 13 amino acids. The germline V and J ends were trimmed by 4 bases and 7 bases, with 14 bases remaining between them. Germline V gene data show CDR1 as MGHDK and CDR2 as SYGVNS. The CDR3 nucleotides are TGTGCCAGCAGTGGTCGTTCCCGGGATGAGCAGTACTTC. Translated, it gives CASSGRSRDEQYF.

This clonotype was recorded at least ten times. V and J are TRBV29-1 and TRBJ1-2; weak D call: TRBD1 (5 bases). V was trimmed by 3 bases and J by 5 bases, leaving 10 bases between them. Germline V gene data show CDR1 as SQVTM and CDR2 as ANQGSEA. The CDR3 is 12 residues long. CDR3 in DNA: TGCAGCGTTGAGGGGGAGGTTTATGGCTACACCTTC. Its protein is CSVEGEVYGYTF. Filled out from reference TRBV29-1 and TRBJ1-2, the complete variable domain reads SAVISQKPSRDICQRGTSLTIQCQVDSQVTMMFWYRQQPGQSLTLIATANQGSEATYESGFVIDKFPISRPNLTFSTLTVSNMSPEDSSIYLCSVEGEVYGYTFGSGTRLTVV.

This clonotype was seen only a few times. This sequence joins TRBV4-3 and TRBJ2-3, with a possible D match to TRBD2 (6 bases). CDR1 and CDR2 from the germline V gene are LGHNA and YSLEER. V was shortened by 8 bases and J by 5 bases, with 23 bases between the two germline ends. CDR3 size: 16 residues. The CDR3 bases are TGCGCCAGCTCTCCCGGTTCTAGCGAGGCGGGAGATACGCAGTATTTT. Its translation: CASSPGSSEAGDTQYF.

There are a few counts of this clonotype. This chain joins TRBV12-3 or TRBV12-4 and TRBJ2-3; 11 positions agree with TRBD2. The CDR3 consists of 16 residues. V trimming: 7 bases; J trimming: 0 bases; junction bases outside the gene matches: 6. The CDR3 here is CASTRGLAVSTDTQYF. CDR3 in DNA: TGTGCCAGCACCAGGGGACTAGCGGTTAGCACAGATACGCAGTATTTT.

This clonotype came up a few times. The chain is built from TRBV11-2 and TRBJ2-3; D is ambiguous. V was trimmed by 0 bases and J by 6 bases, leaving 10 bases between them. This CDR3 has 14 amino acids. Per germline, CDR1 SGHAT and CDR2 FQNNGV. The CDR3 loop is CASSLEGPPDTQYF. CDR3 nucleotides: TGTGCCAGCAGCTTAGAGGGTCCCCCGGATACGCAGTATTTT.

This clonotype has a count of ten or more. The chain recombines TRBV7-8 with TRBJ2-1, with D possibly matching TRBD2 (7 bases). V lost 5 bases and J lost 6, with 20 bases in between. CDR1 is SGHVS, CDR2 FQNEAQ, per germline. The length of the CDR3 is 16 residues. CDR3 region: CASSHTRGGGSNEQFF. In nucleotides, the CDR3 is TGTGCCAGCAGCCACACCAGGGGCGGGGGATCCAATGAGCAGTTCTTC.